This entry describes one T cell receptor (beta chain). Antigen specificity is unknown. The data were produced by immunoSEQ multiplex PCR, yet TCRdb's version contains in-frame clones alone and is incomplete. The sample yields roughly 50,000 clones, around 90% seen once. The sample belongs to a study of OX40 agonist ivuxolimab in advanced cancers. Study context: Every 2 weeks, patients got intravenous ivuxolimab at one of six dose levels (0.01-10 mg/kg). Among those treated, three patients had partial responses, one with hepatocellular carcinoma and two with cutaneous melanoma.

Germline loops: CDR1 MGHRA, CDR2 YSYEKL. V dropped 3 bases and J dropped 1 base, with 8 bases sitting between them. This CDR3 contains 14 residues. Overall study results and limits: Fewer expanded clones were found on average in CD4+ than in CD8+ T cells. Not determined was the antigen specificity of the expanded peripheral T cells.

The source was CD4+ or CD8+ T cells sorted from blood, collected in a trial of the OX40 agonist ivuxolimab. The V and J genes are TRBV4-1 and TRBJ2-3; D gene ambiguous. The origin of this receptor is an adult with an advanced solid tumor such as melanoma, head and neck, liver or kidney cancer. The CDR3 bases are TGCGCCAGCAGCCATGTCCTCGGCACAGATACGCAGTATTTT. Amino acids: CASSHVLGTDTQYF.